The 13 T cell receptor beta chains below all came from one sample that was sequenced in a study of siplizumab effects on memory and regulatory T cells. Repertoires were generated with immunoSEQ multiplex PCR, while TCRdb's copy carries only in-frame clones and drops some. The sample shows over 100,000 clones, over 90% of them seen only once. Material: Tregs sorted from blood. The receptor set was obtained from a human donor in good health.

This clone was found a few times. V is TRBV4-1 and J is TRBJ1-5; D not certain. Germline CDR1 and CDR2: MGHRA and YSYEKL. With 1 base removed from V and 3 bases from J, the gap between germline ends came to 10 bases. The CDR3 is made up of 15 amino acids. For the CDR3, the DNA is TGCGCCAGCAGCCAAGGGTACAACTACAATCAGCCCCAGCATTTT. Protein sequence: CASSQGYNYNQPQHF.

The chain joins TRBV7-3 to TRBJ1-2; a possible D gene is TRBD1 (6 bases). This CDR3 spans 15 amino acids. Germline CDR1 SGHTA, CDR2 FQGTGA. Trimming took 2 bases from V and 5 from J, leaving 15 bases between them. CDR3 sequence: CASSLDRDGTYGYTF. In nucleotides, the CDR3 is TGTGCCAGCAGCTTAGACCGGGACGGGACATATGGCTACACCTTC.

This rearrangement joins TRBV23-1 to TRBJ2-7; D could derive from TRBD1 or TRBD2 (5 bases each). TRBV23-1 is placed among ORFs of uncertain function. CDR3 size: 13 residues. The ends were cut back, 4 bases at V and 6 bases at J, with 13 bases in the middle. The CDR3 protein is CASSPEGTGEQYF. DNA of the CDR3: TGCGCCAGCAGTCCTGAGGGGACGGGCGAGCAGTACTTC.

V and J are TRBV9 and TRBJ2-5; D gene ambiguous. Trimming removed 4 bases from V and 7 bases from J, with 11 bases in between. Looked up from germline, CDR1 is SGDLS and CDR2 is YYNGEE. CDR3 length equals 12 residues. Written as DNA, the CDR3 is TGTGCCAGCAGCTCCGACCCGGGGACCCAGTACTTC. This encodes CASSSDPGTQYF.

The chain couples TRBV6-5 to TRBJ2-1, with a tentative D call TRBD2 (5 bases). V was trimmed by 2 bases and J by 0 bases, leaving 8 bases between them. Germline V gives CDR1 MNHEY, CDR2 SVGAGI. The CDR3 length is 15 residues. CDR3 DNA sequence: TGTGCCAGCAGTTACCGGAGGAGCTCCTACAATGAGCAGTTCTTC. This sequence encodes CASSYRRSSYNEQFF.

The chain employs TRBV6-6 and TRBJ1-4; the D is unclear. Germline V gives CDR1 MNHNY, CDR2 SVGAGI (reference sequence). Trimming took off 3 bases at V and 12 bases at J, with 8 bases between the two ends. The CDR3 is 11 amino acids. DNA for the CDR3: TGTGCCAGCAGTTATACCGACCAACTGTTTTTT. Its protein is CASSYTDQLFF.

J is TRBJ2-3 and V is TRBV6-5; D is ambiguous. This CDR3 region has 11 residues. V lost 2 bases to trimming and J lost 12 bases, with 9 bases between them. CDR1 is MNHEY and CDR2 is SVGAGI in the germline V gene. The DNA of the CDR3 is TGTGCCAGCAGTTACGGAGTGGGCCAGTATTTT. This codes for CASSYGVGQYF.

The chain couples TRBV4-2 to TRBJ1-2, with D uncertain. This CDR3 region has 13 residues. The V gene's germline CDR1 is LGHNA and CDR2 YNFKEQ. V shed 1 base and J shed 8 bases, with 11 bases lying between them. The CDR3 loop is CASSQVDAQGYTF. In nucleotides, the CDR3 is TGTGCCAGCAGCCAAGTAGATGCTCAGGGCTACACCTTC.

The chain couples TRBV7-9 to TRBJ1-1, with TRBD1 matching 8 bases. This CDR3 is built from 14 residues. Germline lookup yields CDR1 SEHNR and CDR2 FQNEAQ (reference sequence). The trim removed 2 bases at V and 3 bases at J, leaving 2 bases unmatched. The CDR3: CASSLQGAYTEAFF. In nucleotides, the CDR3 is TGTGCCAGCAGCTTACAGGGGGCTTACACTGAAGCTTTCTTT. The full variable domain, rest sourced from reference TRBV7-9 and TRBJ1-1, is DTGVSQNPRHKITKRGQNVTFRCDPISEHNRLYWYRQTLGQGPEFLTYFQNEAQLEKSRLLSDRFSAERPKGSFSTLEIQRTEQGDSAMYLCASSLQGAYTEAFFGQGTRLTVV.

In nucleotides, the CDR3 is TGTGCCAGCAGTTTTAAGGAGAACTATGGCTACACCTTC. Translation gives CASSFKENYGYTF. The rearrangement joins TRBV27 to TRBJ1-2; D not resolved. V was cut by 3 bases and J by 2 bases, with 7 bases left in between. CDR1 and CDR2 from the germline V gene are MNHEY and SMNVEV (reference sequence). There are 13 residues in the CDR3.

The chain couples TRBV5-5 to TRBJ1-5; D may be TRBD1 (5 bases). CDR3 length equals 14 residues. V lost 4 bases to trimming and J lost 4 bases, with 12 bases between them. Germline V lookup: CDR1 SGHKS, CDR2 YYEKEE (reference sequence). CDR3 region: CASSLPGLNQPQHF. CDR3 sequence (DNA): TGTGCCAGCAGCCTTCCGGGACTGAATCAGCCCCAGCATTTT.

The chain employs TRBV5-6 and TRBJ1-6, with TRBD1 matching 7 bases. The CDR3 spans 16 residues. CDR1 SGHDT and CDR2 YYEEEE come from the germline V gene. Germline trimming cut 3 bases from V and 6 bases from J; bases unmatched to any gene: 9. The CDR3 region has the DNA TGTGCCAGCAGCTCCACCCCACAGGGGAGTAATTCACCCCTCCACTTT. It codes for CASSSTPQGSNSPLHF.

The J gene is TRBJ2-7, the V gene TRBV2; D tentatively reads TRBD1 or TRBD2 (5 bases each). V shed 6 bases and J shed 6 bases, with 21 bases lying between them. The CDR3 sequence is 15 residues long. CDR1 and CDR2 (germline): SNHLY, FYNNEI. The chain's CDR3 is CASSNGDGARSEQYF. In DNA form, the CDR3 reads TGTGCCAGCAGCAACGGGGACGGTGCAAGGTCCGAGCAGTACTTC.